This TCR beta chain derives from a study of shared clonotypes between healthy human individuals. Study-wide results and limits: Memory subsets generally showed lower estimated richness than naive subsets. The low donor count limited represented genetic and exposure-history diversity.

Assay execution proceeded at the deep level. Sorted-subset replicate PCRs used about 200 ng DNA, approximately 30,000 T cell genomes. Assay: immunoSEQ multiplex PCR; the TCRdb copy retains only in-frame clones and omits some. The table records over 850,000 clones, 75% to 80% of them present only once. The germline CDR1 and CDR2 sequences are LGHNA and YSLEER. There are 14 residues in the CDR3. V was cut by 0 bases and J by 1 base, with 5 bases left in between. This clone came up once. The antigen is unknown. The V gene is TRBV4-3, the J gene TRBJ2-3; D unclear. The specimen sequenced was memory CD4+ T cells from PBMCs. Specified subset: CD45RA-negative fraction. The receptor's source is a man aged 18-30 years in good health. Some clones in this sample may be carry-over from other donors' samples. The CDR3, as DNA: TGCGCCAGCAGCCAAGATCGGCGCACAGATACGCAGTATTTT. Protein: CASSQDRRTDTQYF.